This T cell receptor (beta chain) was found in a study of CD8+CD57+ T cells in acquired aplastic anemia. General study findings and limits: Twenty-nine CD8+ CDR3 sequences were shared between patients and controls.

CD8+CD57+ cell expansion, shown by flow cytometry, had occurred in the patients selected for sequencing. The CDR3 extends over 15 amino acids. V lost 5 bases, J lost 3 bases, and 17 bases lay in between. Genomic DNA was employed as the template in profiling TCR beta VDJ and CDR3. TCRdb processed the reads anew with MiXCR; each CDR3 protein has one entry. The sample comprises around 200,000 distinct CDR3 sequences, about 60% of which are singletons, and roughly 61% rests with the top ten. This clonotype has more than one count but fewer than ten. What it recognizes is unknown. The origin of this receptor is a human donor with aplastic anemia. The rearrangement uses TRBV12-3 or TRBV12-4 and TRBJ2-7, with D perhaps assigned TRBD1 or TRBD2 (5 bases each). Sequencing was done on a sample of sorted CD4+, CD8+, or CD8+CD57+ T cells (not recorded which) from PBMCs. The CDR3 reads CASSGAGAQGYEQYF. The CDR3 coding sequence is TGTGCCAGCAGTGGGGCCGGGGCCCAGGGCTACGAGCAGTACTTC.